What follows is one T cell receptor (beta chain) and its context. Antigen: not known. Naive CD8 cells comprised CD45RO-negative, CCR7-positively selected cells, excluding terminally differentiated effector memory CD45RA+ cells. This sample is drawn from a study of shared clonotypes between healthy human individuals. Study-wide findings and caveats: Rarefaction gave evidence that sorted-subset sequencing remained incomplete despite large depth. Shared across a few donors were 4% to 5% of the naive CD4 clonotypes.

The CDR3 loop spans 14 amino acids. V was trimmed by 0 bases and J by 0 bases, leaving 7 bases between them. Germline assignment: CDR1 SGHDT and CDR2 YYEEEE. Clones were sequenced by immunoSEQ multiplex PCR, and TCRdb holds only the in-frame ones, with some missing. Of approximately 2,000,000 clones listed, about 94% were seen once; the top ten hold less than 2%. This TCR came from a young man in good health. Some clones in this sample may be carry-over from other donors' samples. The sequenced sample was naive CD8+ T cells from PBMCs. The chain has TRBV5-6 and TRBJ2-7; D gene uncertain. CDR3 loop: CASSLAAASYEQYF. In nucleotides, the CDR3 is TGTGCCAGCAGCTTGGCCGCTGCCTCCTACGAGCAGTACTTC.